What follows are 10 T cell receptor beta chains derived from one specimen sequenced in a study of CD8+CD57+ T cells in acquired aplastic anemia. It was genomic DNA that served as the template for profiling TCR beta VDJ and CDR3. TCRdb re-called the reads through MiXCR, storing one row per CDR3 protein. Of 150,000 to 200,000 distinct CDR3 sequences listed, under 70% are singletons. The source material was sorted CD4+, CD8+, or CD8+CD57+ T cells (not recorded which) from PBMCs. Every receptor here comes from a human donor with severe aplastic anemia or a healthy control (not recorded which).

This clonotype was recorded a few times. V and J are TRBV7-2 and TRBJ2-3, with D maybe TRBD2 (7 bases). The CDR3 runs to 14 residues. The germline V gene has CDR1 SGHTA and CDR2 FQGNSA. Trimming shortened V by 7 bases and J by 0 bases, and 11 bases separated the two germline ends. CDR3 in DNA: TGTGCCAGCAAAGGGGGGGCGAGCACAGATACGCAGTATTTT. Its translation is CASKGGASTDTQYF.

The chain is built from TRBV7-3 and TRBJ1-6, with TRBD1 matching over 7 bases. With 5 bases clipped from V and 5 bases from J, the junction kept 3 bases outside the gene matches. Germline lookup yields CDR1 SGHTA and CDR2 FQGTGA. This CDR3 has 14 residues. This CDR3 reads CASSQTGDNSPLHF. The CDR3 DNA is TGTGCCAGCAGCCAAACAGGGGATAATTCACCCCTCCACTTT.

The rearrangement uses TRBV10-3 and TRBJ2-1; perhaps TRBD1 as D (5 bases). V dropped 10 bases and J dropped 7 bases, with 11 bases sitting between them. In germline, CDR1 is ENHRY, CDR2 SYGVKD. This CDR3 contains 11 residues. The CDR3 is CASSRENEQFF. The CDR3 bases are TGTGCCAGCAGCAGGGAAAATGAGCAGTTCTTC.

The chain uses TRBV11-3 and TRBJ2-1; 10 bases are a match to TRBD2. Germline assignment: CDR1 SGHNT and CDR2 YENEEA. J lost 4 bases, V lost 3 bases, and 9 bases had no gene match. The CDR3 has 17 amino acids. The CDR3 spells CASSFLVLAGEYNEQFF. The CDR3 DNA reads as TGTGCCAGCAGCTTTCTCGTCCTAGCGGGAGAGTACAATGAGCAGTTCTTC.

This clonotype has at least ten counts. The V call is TRBV29-1, the J call TRBJ1-1; weak D call: TRBD1 (5 bases). CDR3 size: 12 residues. The germline gives CDR1 SQVTM, CDR2 ANQGSEA. V gave up 5 bases and J gave up 0 bases, with 7 bases separating them. CDR3 bases: TGCAGCGTTAGGGGCATGAACACTGAAGCTTTCTTT. Protein: CSVRGMNTEAFF.

This chain joins TRBV10-3 and TRBJ2-6, with unresolved D. V lost 8 bases and J lost 1, with 6 bases in between. Germline CDR1 is ENHRY and CDR2 is SYGVKD. This CDR3 has 13 residues. Here the CDR3 reads CAIGVSGANVLTF. In DNA, the CDR3 is TGTGCCATCGGGGTATCTGGGGCCAACGTCCTGACTTTC.

This clonotype was counted once. The V gene is TRBV4-2, the J gene TRBJ1-2; D ambiguous. The CDR3 has 11 amino acids. CDR1 and CDR2 (germline): LGHNA, YNFKEQ. V lost 1 base and J lost 14, with 11 bases in between. The CDR3 loop is CASSQVGVATF. The CDR3 DNA reads TGTGCCAGCAGCCAAGTGGGCGTCGCGACCTTC.

V gene TRBV5-1 combines with J gene TRBJ2-7; no reliable D call. The V gene's germline CDR1 is SGHRS and CDR2 YFSETQ. The CDR3 covers 15 residues. V was cut by 0 bases and J by 2 bases, with 12 bases left in between. Here the CDR3 DNA reads TGCGCCAGCAGCTTGGATCGGAGCAGCACCTACGAGCAGTACTTC. It encodes CASSLDRSSTYEQYF. The entire variable domain, with the rest obtained from reference TRBV5-1 and TRBJ2-7, is as follows: KAGVTQTPRYLIKTRGQQVTLSCSPISGHRSVSWYQQTPGQGLQFLFEYFSETQRNKGNFPGRFSGRQFSNSRSEMNVSTLELGDSALYLCASSLDRSSTYEQYFGPGTRLTVT.

This CDR3 reads CSASPDGGANTEAFF. The CDR3 DNA reads as TGCAGTGCTAGCCCGGACGGGGGTGCGAACACTGAAGCTTTCTTT. The chain has TRBV20-1 and TRBJ1-1; perhaps TRBD1 as D (5 bases). The CDR3 totals 15 residues. V was trimmed by 3 bases and J by 1 base, leaving 15 bases between them. Germline-derived CDR1 and CDR2 are DFQATT and SNEGSKA (reference sequence).

The chain carries TRBV7-3 and TRBJ2-5; 8 bases are shared with TRBD2. This CDR3 is 16 amino acids long. Germline CDR1 is SGHTA and CDR2 is FQGTGA. The junction had 9 bases not matched to a gene; V was cut back by 5 bases and J by 1 base. For the CDR3, the DNA is TGTGCCAGCAGCCAAGGGCCCACTAGCGGCCAAGAGACCCAGTACTTC. Translation gives CASSQGPTSGQETQYF.